This record covers a single T cell receptor (beta chain). The data originate from a study of HIV-infected patients and healthy controls. TCRdb processed the 5' RACE reads anew with MiXCR; each CDR3 protein has one entry. This sample has about 63,000 distinct CDR3 sequences; about a sixth occur once, and the top ten carry approximately 5%. CDR1 MDHEN and CDR2 SYDVKM come from the germline V gene. There are 14 residues in the CDR3. Trimming shortened V by 6 bases and J by 5 bases, and 17 bases separated the two germline ends. The rearrangement links TRBV28 to TRBJ2-7; D is unresolved. Sequenced: CD4+ T cells from blood. The sequence came from a human donor in good health. The CDR3 DNA follows: TGTGCCAGCAGACGGGTGGCAGGACCAGACGAGCAGTACTTC. This translates into CASRRVAGPDEQYF. Complete variable domain (other parts from reference TRBV28 and TRBJ2-7): DVKVTQSSRYLVKRTGEKVFLECVQDMDHENMFWYRQDPGLGLRLIYFSYDVKMKEKGDIPEGYSVSREKKERFSLILESASTNQTSMYLCASRRVAGPDEQYFGPGTRLTVT.